This TCR beta chain is from a study of beta chain features in type 1 diabetes. Turning to the study itself: In all, about 100,000,000 sorted cells from all samples were analyzed.

V gave up 5 bases and J gave up 4 bases, with 6 bases separating them. CDR3 length equals 11 residues. Germline CDR1 MDHEN, CDR2 SYDVKM. Points from the study as a whole: Comparison showed that naive, central memory and Treg TCRB repertoires appeared more similar among patients than among healthy donors. PCR, the amplification step, might favor shorter templates, equally in patients and controls.

This clone was counted ten times or more. Its antigen is not identified. Of the isolated RNA, all was reverse transcribed, and so the sequenced material was expressed TCRB transcripts. Data came from immunoSEQ multiplex PCR; TCRdb stores just in-frame clones and leaves some out. The repertoire holds 110,000 to 150,000 clones, with approximately 9.8% as singletons. Cell sorting via CD45RO/CCR7/CD25/CD127/CD95/CD27 was performed to obtain CD4+ naive, central memory, regulatory and stem cell-like memory cells. Sequenced: central memory CD4+ T cells from blood. The TCR comes from a woman aged 40 to 50 in good health. J is TRBJ2-7 and V is TRBV28; no clear D. CDR3 in amino acids: CASSVKYEQYF. The CDR3 DNA reads TGTGCCAGCAGTGTAAAATACGAGCAGTACTTC. Full variable domain (remainder filled in from reference TRBV28 and TRBJ2-7): DVKVTQSSRYLVKRTGEKVFLECVQDMDHENMFWYRQDPGLGLRLIYFSYDVKMKEKGDIPEGYSVSREKKERFSLILESASTNQTSMYLCASSVKYEQYFGPGTRLTVT.